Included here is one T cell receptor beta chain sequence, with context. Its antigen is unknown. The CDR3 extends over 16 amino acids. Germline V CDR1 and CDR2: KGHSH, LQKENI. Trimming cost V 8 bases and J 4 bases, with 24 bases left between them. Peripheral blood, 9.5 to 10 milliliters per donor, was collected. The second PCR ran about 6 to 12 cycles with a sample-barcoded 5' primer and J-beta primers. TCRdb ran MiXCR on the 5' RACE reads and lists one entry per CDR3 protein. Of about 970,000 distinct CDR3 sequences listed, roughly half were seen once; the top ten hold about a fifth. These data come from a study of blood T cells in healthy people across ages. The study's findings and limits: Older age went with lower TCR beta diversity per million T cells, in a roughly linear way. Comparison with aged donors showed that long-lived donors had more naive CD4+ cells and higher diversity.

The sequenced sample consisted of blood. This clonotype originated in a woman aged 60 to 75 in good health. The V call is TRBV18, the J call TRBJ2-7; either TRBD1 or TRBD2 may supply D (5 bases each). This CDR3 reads CASALGTEPRPYEQYF. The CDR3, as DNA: TGTGCCAGCGCACTCGGGACGGAACCCCGGCCATACGAGCAGTACTTC.